Listed below are T cell receptor beta chains from one sample, sequenced in a study of blood T cell repertoires in COVID-19. Repertoires were generated with immunoSEQ multiplex PCR, while TCRdb's copy carries only in-frame clones and drops some. The sample lists 300,000 to 400,000 clones; 65% to 90% were seen once. Sequenced: PBMCs or T cells enriched from blood (not recorded which). These receptors were collected from a woman in her forties with acute COVID-19. The CDR3 runs from the conserved cysteine through the conserved F or W. Fields, in order: J gene, D gene, V gene, clone size, CDR3 protein, CDR3 DNA. D genes are given only for firm matches. Size values are once, few and many counts, or a class for expanded clones, and some rows have none.

TRBJ1-2 NA TRBV5-1 NA CASSLAQGVSNYGYTF TGCGCCAGCAGCTTGGCGCAAGGGGTTTCTAACTATGGCTACACCTTC
TRBJ2-2 NA TRBV14 NA CASSRRRNTGELFF TGTGCCAGCAGCCGGCGGAGGAACACCGGGGAGCTGTTTTTT
TRBJ2-7 TRBD1 TRBV28 NA CASRPDREPPYEQYF TGTGCCAGCAGACCCGACAGGGAGCCACCCTACGAGCAGTACTTC
TRBJ1-2 NA TRBV4-1 NA CASSQDPTVYYGYTF TGCGCCAGCAGCCAAGACCCCACAGTCTACTATGGCTACACCTTC
TRBJ2-1 NA TRBV9 NA CASSVDRRASYNEQFF TGTGCCAGCAGCGTAGATAGGAGGGCCTCCTACAATGAGCAGTTCTTC
TRBJ2-1 TRBD2 TRBV5-8 NA CASSAGGLAGFHNEQFF TGTGCCAGCAGCGCGGGAGGACTAGCGGGTTTCCACAATGAGCAGTTCTTC
TRBJ2-7 TRBD2 TRBV7-2 NA CASSFGSGGAWEQYF TGTGCCAGCAGCTTCGGAAGCGGGGGGGCATGGGAGCAGTACTTC
TRBJ2-5 TRBD1 TRBV6-2/TRBV6-3 NA CASSYRGQGYQETQYF TGTGCCAGCAGTTACCGTGGACAGGGCTACCAAGAGACCCAGTACTTC
TRBJ2-2 NA TRBV27 NA CASGDGQYTGELFF TGTGCCAGCGGTGATGGACAGTACACCGGGGAGCTGTTTTTT
TRBJ1-2 NA TRBV4-3 NA CASSQSIPLNSFQNYGYTF TGCGCCAGCAGCCAATCGATTCCCTTAAACAGCTTCCAAAACTATGGCTACACCTTC
TRBJ1-4 TRBD1 TRBV3-1/TRBV3-2 NA CASSQRQGNEKLFF TGTGCCAGCAGCCAACGACAGGGCAATGAAAAACTGTTTTTT
TRBJ2-5 NA TRBV7-9 NA CASSLMGLQETQYF TGTGCCAGCAGCTTAATGGGGCTCCAAGAGACCCAGTACTTC
TRBJ1-2 TRBD1 TRBV27 NA CASSPRQGLYGYTF TGTGCCAGCAGTCCCCGACAGGGACTCTATGGCTACACCTTC
TRBJ1-2 NA TRBV7-6 NA CASSLALAGLGYTF TGTGCCAGCAGCTTAGCCCTGGCGGGCCTTGGCTACACCTTC
TRBJ1-2 TRBD1 TRBV18 NA CASSPDRTNYGYTF TGTGCCAGCTCACCGGACAGGACTAACTATGGCTACACCTTC
TRBJ2-1 NA TRBV7-6 NA CASSLQSVGEQFF TGTGCCAGCAGCTTACAGAGCGTCGGCGAGCAGTTCTTC
TRBJ2-7 TRBD2 TRBV19 NA CASSIVTGGTYEQYF TGTGCCAGTAGTATAGTAACGGGAGGTACCTACGAGCAGTACTTC
TRBJ2-2 NA TRBV15 NA CATSREYWNTGELFF TGTGCCACCAGCAGAGAATATTGGAACACCGGGGAGCTGTTTTTT
TRBJ2-1 TRBD2 TRBV4-1 NA CASSQGRLAGVYNEQFF TGCGCCAGCAGCCAAGGCAGACTAGCGGGGGTATACAATGAGCAGTTCTTC
TRBJ2-1 TRBD2 TRBV28 NA CASSEAGVSGYNEQFF TGTGCCAGCAGTGAGGCGGGAGTGAGTGGCTACAATGAGCAGTTCTTC
TRBJ1-1 NA TRBV10-3 NA CAISLDILSEAFF TGTGCCATCAGTTTGGACATACTTTCTGAAGCTTTCTTT
TRBJ1-1 TRBD1 TRBV5-4 NA CASSLGPTGENTEAFF TGTGCCAGCAGCTTGGGGCCGACAGGGGAGAACACTGAAGCTTTCTTT
TRBJ1-4 NA TRBV4-1 NA CASSQGLGLGYEKLFF TGCGCCAGCAGCCAGGGCCTGGGACTCGGATATGAAAAACTGTTTTTT
TRBJ1-6 TRBD1 TRBV6-1 once CASRETGGGRYNSPLHF TGTGCCAGCAGGGAAACAGGGGGCGGTCGGTATAATTCACCCCTCCACTTT
TRBJ1-1 NA TRBV18 NA CASSQDGQLRGAAEAFF TGTGCCAGCTCACAAGATGGACAGCTTCGGGGCGCCGCTGAAGCTTTCTTT
TRBJ1-6 TRBD1 TRBV28 NA CASREAGTATNSPLHF TGTGCCAGCAGGGAAGCCGGGACAGCGACCAATTCACCCCTCCACTTT